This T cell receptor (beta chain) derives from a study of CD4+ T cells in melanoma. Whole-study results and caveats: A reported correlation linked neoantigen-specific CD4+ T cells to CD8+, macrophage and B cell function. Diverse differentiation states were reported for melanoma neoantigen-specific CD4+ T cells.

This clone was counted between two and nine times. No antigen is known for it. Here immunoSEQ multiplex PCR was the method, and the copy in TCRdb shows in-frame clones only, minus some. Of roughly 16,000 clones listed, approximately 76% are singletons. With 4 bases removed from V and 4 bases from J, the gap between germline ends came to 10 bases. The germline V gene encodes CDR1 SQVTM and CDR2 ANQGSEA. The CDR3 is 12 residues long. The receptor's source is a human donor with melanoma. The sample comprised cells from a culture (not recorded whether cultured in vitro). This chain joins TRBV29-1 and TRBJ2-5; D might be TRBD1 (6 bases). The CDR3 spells CSVADSRETQYF. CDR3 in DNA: TGCAGCGTTGCGGACAGCAGAGAGACCCAGTACTTC.